Below, 21 T cell receptor beta chains from the same sample are listed, as sequenced in a study of blood T cell repertoires in COVID-19. Method: immunoSEQ multiplex PCR; TCRdb's copy keeps in-frame clones and lacks some. Here the sample spans 100,000 to 150,000 clones, around nine tenths being singletons. Input material: peripheral blood. Every receptor here comes from a man in his 60s with COVID-19, enrolled during active disease.

The CDR3 region has the DNA TGTGCCAGCAGCGTAGCGGGGGGGCCCTTTAATGAGCAGTTCTTC. It codes for CASSVAGGPFNEQFF. The chain carries TRBV9 and TRBJ2-1, with TRBD2 matching 8 bases. Germline V gives CDR1 SGDLS, CDR2 YYNGEE. This CDR3 comprises 15 residues. Trimming at V came to 0 bases and at J to 7 bases, leaving 6 bases not matched to a gene.

The chain combines TRBV5-4 with TRBJ1-5; TRBD1 agrees at 8 bases. The CDR3 loop spans 15 amino acids. The germline V gene encodes CDR1 SGHNT and CDR2 YYREEE (reference sequence). The J segment lost 4 bases and the V segment lost 4 bases, leaving 7 bases of the junction unmatched. The CDR3 nucleotides read TGTGCCAGCAGCAGGGGGACAGGCCATAATCAGCCCCAGCATTTT. This codes for CASSRGTGHNQPQHF.

This chain joins TRBV29-1 and TRBJ1-5; 8 bases match TRBD1. Germline V gives CDR1 SQVTM, CDR2 ANQGSEA. The ends lost 6 bases at V and 2 bases at J; junction bases unmatched: 3. The CDR3 contains 13 residues. CDR3: CSVQGAGNQPQHF. The CDR3 nucleotides read TGCAGCGTCCAGGGGGCCGGCAATCAGCCCCAGCATTTT. Filled out from reference TRBV29-1 and TRBJ1-5, the complete variable domain reads SAVISQKPSRDICQRGTSLTIQCQVDSQVTMMFWYRQQPGQSLTLIATANQGSEATYESGFVIDKFPISRPNLTFSTLTVSNMSPEDSSIYLCSVQGAGNQPQHFGDGTRLSIL.

The chain has TRBV7-6 and TRBJ1-1; D remains unclear. With 5 bases removed from V and 0 bases from J, the gap between germline ends came to 7 bases. CDR3 length equals 13 residues. Germline values: CDR1 SGHVS, CDR2 FNYEAQ. The CDR3 DNA is TGTGCCAGCAGCCCCGGTTTGAACACTGAAGCTTTCTTT. Protein sequence: CASSPGLNTEAFF.

The chain employs TRBV14 and TRBJ1-6, with D maybe TRBD1 (5 bases). This CDR3 is 15 amino acids long. The germline V gene has CDR1 SGHDN and CDR2 FVKESK. Trimming pared 3 bases from V and 10 bases from J, leaving 16 bases between. CDR3 sequence reads: CASSHSGGPFSPLHF. DNA of the CDR3: TGTGCCAGCAGCCATTCCGGGGGACCTTTCTCACCCCTCCACTTT.

CDR3 loop: CASSLSGGKNYGYTF. In DNA, the CDR3 is TGTGCCAGCAGCTTATCGGGGGGCAAGAACTATGGCTACACCTTC. The J gene is TRBJ1-2, the V gene TRBV7-3, with a weak D call TRBD1 (6 bases). The CDR3 extends over 15 amino acids. Germline CDR1 reads SGHTA; CDR2 reads FQGTGA. Trimming removed 2 bases at V and 2 bases at J, with 12 bases between.

The chain recombines TRBV27 with TRBJ2-3; 9 bases align to TRBD1. The V gene's germline CDR1 is MNHEY and CDR2 SMNVEV (reference sequence). This CDR3 region has 17 residues. The junction had 12 bases not matched to a gene; V was cut back by 5 bases and J by 3 bases. The CDR3, as DNA: TGTGCCAGCAGTCTGAGTTTCCGGGACAGGGTTACAGATACGCAGTATTTT. This sequence encodes CASSLSFRDRVTDTQYF.

The rearrangement joins TRBV5-1 to TRBJ2-1; a weak D match, TRBD1 (6 bases). This CDR3 region has 11 residues. Trimming shortened V by 4 bases and J by 10 bases, and 9 bases separated the two germline ends. The germline gives CDR1 SGHRS, CDR2 YFSETQ. CDR3 in amino acids: CASSTDREQFF. The CDR3, as DNA: TGCGCCAGCAGCACAGACAGGGAGCAGTTCTTC. The complete variable domain, with remaining parts taken from reference TRBV5-1 and TRBJ2-1, reads KAGVTQTPRYLIKTRGQQVTLSCSPISGHRSVSWYQQTPGQGLQFLFEYFSETQRNKGNFPGRFSGRQFSNSRSEMNVSTLELGDSALYLCASSTDREQFFGPGTRLTVL.

The chain joins TRBV9 to TRBJ2-7, with 7 positions matching TRBD1. CDR3 length equals 14 residues. V was pared by 0 bases and J by 5 bases, with 5 bases of the junction left unmatched. The germline CDR1 and CDR2 sequences are SGDLS and YYNGEE. CDR3 in DNA: TGTGCCAGCAGCGTAGAGGGACAGAGCCACGAGCAGTACTTC. Its translation: CASSVEGQSHEQYF. Looking up the rest from reference TRBV9 and TRBJ2-7 gives the full variable domain: DSGVTQTPKHLITATGQRVTLRCSPRSGDLSVYWYQQSLDQGLQFLIQYYNGEERAKGNILERFSAQQFPDLHSELNLSSLELGDSALYFCASSVEGQSHEQYFGPGTRLTVT.

The chain recombines TRBV28 with TRBJ1-5; D is possibly TRBD1 (6 bases). The CDR3 contains 14 residues. In germline, CDR1 is MDHEN, CDR2 SYDVKM. V was shortened by 10 bases and J by 0 bases, with 13 bases between the two germline ends. The CDR3 sequence: CAITRTVSNQPQHF. Here the CDR3 DNA reads TGTGCCATCACTAGGACAGTTAGCAATCAGCCCCAGCATTTT.

The chain links TRBV13 to TRBJ2-3; no clear D. The CDR3 runs to 16 residues. V dropped 0 bases and J dropped 3 bases, with 13 bases sitting between them. Germline V gives CDR1 PRHDT, CDR2 FYEKMQ (reference sequence). CDR3 in DNA: TGTGCCAGCAGCTTAGGTGCGCTTCCGAGGACAGATACGCAGTATTTT. Translation gives CASSLGALPRTDTQYF.

The chain is built from TRBV5-1 and TRBJ1-2, with D maybe TRBD1 (6 bases). CDR3 length equals 13 residues. Trimming left V 4 bases short and J 6 bases short, with 13 bases between. Germline V lookup: CDR1 SGHRS, CDR2 YFSETQ. This CDR3 is CASSQDRPDGYTF. Here the CDR3 DNA reads TGCGCCAGCAGCCAAGACAGGCCCGATGGCTACACCTTC.

With respect to this clone: This sample also contains other DNA sequences that code for the same CDR3. The rearrangement links TRBV3-1 (or the pseudogene TRBV3-2) to TRBJ1-2, with TRBD1 identical over 7 bases. The CDR3 loop spans 14 amino acids. Germline CDR1 is LGHDT and CDR2 is YNNKEL (reference sequence). V shed 1 base, J shed 4 bases, and the junction held 3 bases outside the gene matches. CDR3 residues: CASSQGGQIYGYTF. Written as DNA, the CDR3 is TGTGCCAGCAGCCAAGGGGGACAGATCTATGGCTACACCTTC.

V and J are TRBV5-5 and TRBJ2-1; 9 nucleotides line up with TRBD1. This CDR3 spans 17 amino acids. V shed 0 bases, J shed 2 bases, and the junction held 6 bases outside the gene matches. Germline V lookup: CDR1 SGHKS, CDR2 YYEKEE (reference sequence). CDR3 coding DNA: TGTGCCAGCAGCTTGGGAACCGGGACAGGGACCTACAATGAGCAGTTCTTC. Protein product: CASSLGTGTGTYNEQFF. The full variable domain, completed using reference TRBV5-5 and TRBJ2-1, is DAGVTQSPTHLIKTRGQQVTLRCSPISGHKSVSWYQQVLGQGPQFIFQYYEKEERGRGNFPDRFSARQFPNYSSELNVNALLLGDSALYLCASSLGTGTGTYNEQFFGPGTRLTVL.

This clone was counted a single time. The chain carries TRBV14 and TRBJ1-2; a possible D gene is TRBD1 (6 bases). V lost 4 bases, J lost 7 bases, and 19 bases lay in between. Germline V gene data show CDR1 as SGHDN and CDR2 as FVKESK. This CDR3 contains 15 residues. This chain's CDR3 is CASSPDNRAFGGYTF. CDR3 DNA: TGTGCCAGCAGCCCCGACAACAGGGCCTTCGGTGGCTACACCTTC.

The rearrangement joins TRBV7-2 to TRBJ1-2; the match to TRBD1 covers 8 bases. Germline CDR1 reads SGHTA; CDR2 reads FQGNSA. This CDR3 spans 13 amino acids. Trimming at V came to 5 bases and at J to 8 bases, leaving 7 bases not matched to a gene. The CDR3 DNA reads as TGTGCCAGCAGCCGACAGACAGGGGACGGCTACACCTTC. This sequence encodes CASSRQTGDGYTF.

The chain joins TRBV29-1 to TRBJ2-3, with a weak D call TRBD1 (6 bases). The CDR3 has 12 amino acids. The V end lost 6 bases, the J end lost 6 bases, and 13 bases lay between the germline ends. Germline CDR1 is SQVTM and CDR2 is ANQGSEA. This CDR3 is CSVTTGFDTQYF. The CDR3 DNA reads as TGCAGCGTGACCACAGGGTTCGATACGCAGTATTTT.

The chain employs TRBV9 and TRBJ1-6; 7 positions match TRBD1. J was trimmed by 8 bases and V by 0 bases; bases with no gene match: 8. The CDR3 contains 16 residues. Germline V gene data show CDR1 as SGDLS and CDR2 as YYNGEE. The CDR3, as DNA: TGTGCCAGCAGCGTAGACAGGGCCAGGGGGGATTCACCCCTCCACTTT. As protein: CASSVDRARGDSPLHF.

This rearrangement joins TRBV28 to TRBJ1-4; maybe TRBD1 (5 bases). V lost 9 bases and J 2 bases, leaving 13 bases between the germline ends. The CDR3 is 14 residues long. Germline loops: CDR1 MDHEN, CDR2 SYDVKM. The CDR3 DNA reads as TGTGCCAGTGAGATGGGGGGGACTAATGAAAAACTGTTTTTT. Its translation is CASEMGGTNEKLFF. The whole variable domain, filled in from reference TRBV28 and TRBJ1-4, reads DVKVTQSSRYLVKRTGEKVFLECVQDMDHENMFWYRQDPGLGLRLIYFSYDVKMKEKGDIPEGYSVSREKKERFSLILESASTNQTSMYLCASEMGGTNEKLFFGSGTQLSVL.

The rearrangement uses TRBV7-2 and TRBJ2-1, with 8 positions matching TRBD2. V lost 1 base and J lost 6; bases outside the gene matches: 8. The CDR3 contains 16 residues. Germline values: CDR1 SGHTA, CDR2 FQGNSA. The CDR3 protein is CASSLGRFSGVNEQFF. CDR3 DNA: TGTGCCAGCAGCTTAGGAAGGTTTAGCGGGGTCAATGAGCAGTTCTTC.

The CDR3 loop is CASSATGTKEKLFF. CDR3 DNA: TGTGCCAGCAGCGCTACCGGGACAAAGGAAAAACTGTTTTTT. The chain recombines TRBV9 with TRBJ1-4; a weak D match, TRBD1 (6 bases). CDR3 size: 14 residues. With 3 bases removed from V and 8 bases from J, the gap between germline ends came to 14 bases. Germline V gives CDR1 SGDLS, CDR2 YYNGEE.